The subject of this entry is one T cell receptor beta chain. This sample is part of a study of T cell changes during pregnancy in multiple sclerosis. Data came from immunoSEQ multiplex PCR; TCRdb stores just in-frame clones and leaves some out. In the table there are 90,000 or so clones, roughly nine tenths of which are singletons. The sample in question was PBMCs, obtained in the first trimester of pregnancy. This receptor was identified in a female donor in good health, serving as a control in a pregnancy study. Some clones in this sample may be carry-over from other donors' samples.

CDR3 sequence (DNA): TGTGCCAGTGTTCAGCTAGCGGGGGGCCATGGTGAGCAGTTCTTC. Residues: CASVQLAGGHGEQFF. The rearrangement links TRBV19 to TRBJ2-1; 11 positions agree with TRBD2. The CDR3 runs 15 residues. V shed 8 bases and J 9 bases; nucleotides not matched to a gene: 12. CDR1 and CDR2 from the germline V gene are LNHDA and SQIVND (reference sequence).